This T cell receptor (beta chain) was obtained from a study of T cell responses to AZD1222 COVID-19 vaccine. Study results and caveats: A mostly white British donor set with more females was recruited, and clonal diversity was possibly underestimated.

Concerning this clone itself: Antigen: not known.

Sequencing used immunoSEQ multiplex PCR; TCRdb keeps in-frame clones, though not all of them. The sample includes under 140,000 clones, 80% to 90% of them seen just once. The CDR3 has 15 amino acids. The germline V and J ends were trimmed by 5 bases and 9 bases, with 17 bases remaining between them. The germline CDR1 and CDR2 sequences are MNHEY and SVGAGI. This clonotype was sampled from an adult who received the AZD1222 COVID-19 vaccine. This chain joins TRBV6-5 and TRBJ1-6, with D tentatively TRBD1 (5 bases). The source material was peripheral blood, sampled 28 days after the second AZD1222 dose. This chain's CDR3 is CASSTQRQGGSPLHF. The CDR3 DNA follows: TGTGCCAGCAGTACTCAAAGGCAGGGAGGTTCACCCCTCCACTTT.